The 30 T cell receptor beta chains below come from one sample, sequenced in a study of T cell repertoires in cytomegalovirus infection. TCRdb reprocessed the reads via MiXCR and lists one record per CDR3 protein. The data contain some 940,000 distinct CDR3 sequences, approximately 30% of them singletons. No antigen has been identified for these receptors. Sample: cultured CD8+ T cells from PBMCs, taken from culture after CMV antigen stimulation. Every receptor here comes from a human donor in good health (CMV status not recorded). Some clones in this sample may be carry-over from other donors' samples.

This clonotype was counted between two and nine times. J is TRBJ2-5 and V is TRBV6-1; a weak D match, TRBD2 (6 bases). The CDR3 has 15 amino acids. V was clipped by 7 bases and J by 2 bases, with 17 bases between them. Germline assignment: CDR1 MNHNS and CDR2 SASEGT. DNA of the CDR3: TGTGCCAGCACCTATCTGGCGGGGCAACAAGAGACCCAGTACTTC. This codes for CASTYLAGQQETQYF.

The chain recombines TRBV5-1 with TRBJ2-2, with a possible D match to TRBD1 (6 bases). The germline V gene has CDR1 SGHRS and CDR2 YFSETQ. CDR3 size: 15 residues. V was pared by 3 bases and J by 3 bases, with 12 bases between. The CDR3 region is CASSYADSYTGELFF. The CDR3 DNA reads as TGCGCCAGCAGCTACGCGGACAGCTACACCGGGGAGCTGTTTTTT.

The chain employs TRBV6-1 and TRBJ2-7; 7 bases are shared with TRBD1. V was pared by 6 bases and J by 11 bases, with 13 bases of the junction left unmatched. CDR3 length: 13 residues. Germline CDR1 MNHNS, CDR2 SASEGT. The CDR3 DNA reads as TGTGCCAGCAGACGACAGGGTCCCTCTAGTGAGTACGTC. This codes for CASRRQGPSSEYV.

The rearrangement links TRBV5-1 to TRBJ2-7; perhaps TRBD1 as D (6 bases). This CDR3 spans 13 amino acids. Germline V gene lookup returns CDR1 SGHRS and CDR2 YFSETQ. V was trimmed by 3 bases and J by 3 bases, leaving 10 bases between them. CDR3 protein: CASSSTGRYEQYF. DNA for the CDR3: TGCGCCAGCAGCTCGACAGGTCGCTACGAGCAGTACTTC.

A note on this clonotype: This may stem from a read error, because a much larger clone lies one nucleotide away. The chain employs TRBV7-8 and TRBJ1-1; the D is unclear. Germline lookup yields CDR1 SGHVS and CDR2 FQNEAQ. The CDR3 totals 13 residues. V lost 7 bases, J lost 3 bases, and 12 bases lay in between. CDR3 loop: CASNSSQDTEAFF. The CDR3 coding sequence is TGTGCCAGCAACTCTTCTCAGGACACTGAAGCTTTCTTT. Full variable domain (missing parts from reference TRBV7-8 and TRBJ1-1): GAGVSQSPRYKVAKRGQDVALRCDPISGHVSLFWYQQALGQGPEFLTYFQNEAQLDKSGLPSDRFFAERPEGSVSTLKIQRTQQEDSAVYLCASNSSQDTEAFFGQGTRLTVV.

This clonotype was observed a handful of times. The chain employs TRBV6-5 and TRBJ2-3; D gene ambiguous. Trimming pared 5 bases from V and 0 bases from J, leaving 12 bases between. The CDR3 runs to 15 residues. Per the germline V gene, CDR1 is MNHEY and CDR2 is SVGAGI. CDR3 in DNA: TGTGCCAGCAGTCAGAGGATATCTAGCACAGATACGCAGTATTTT. This codes for CASSQRISSTDTQYF.

As to this clonotype: A read error may account for a junction end that differs from germline. This chain uses TRBV13 with TRBJ1-1; perhaps TRBD1 as D (5 bases). CDR1 and CDR2 (germline): PRHDT, FYEKMQ (reference sequence). The CDR3 extends over 17 amino acids. CDR3 DNA: TGTGCCAGCAGCTCGGGGGGGGGGTTATCACCCTTCACTGAATCTTTCTTT. Its protein is CASSSGGGLSPFTESFF.

The chain uses TRBV27 and TRBJ2-3; 12 bases align to TRBD2. The length of the CDR3 is 15 residues. V shed 7 bases and J 3 bases; nucleotides not matched to a gene: 5. The germline CDR1 and CDR2 sequences are MNHEY and SMNVEV (reference sequence). Here the CDR3 reads CASTRLAGVTDTQYF. CDR3 coding DNA: TGTGCCAGCACTCGACTAGCGGGGGTAACAGATACGCAGTATTTT.

This clonotype has ten or more counts. CDR3 DNA sequence: TGTGCCAGCAGCCGTGGACAGACCTATGGCTACACCTTC. This translates into CASSRGQTYGYTF. The chain carries TRBV7-8 and TRBJ1-2, with D possibly TRBD1 on 6 matching bases. Trimming shortened V by 5 bases and J by 4 bases, and 11 bases separated the two germline ends. Germline lookup yields CDR1 SGHVS and CDR2 FQNEAQ. The CDR3 runs to 13 residues.

The rearrangement joins TRBV20-1 to TRBJ2-5; possible D gene TRBD1, 7 bases. The V and J ends lost 0 bases and 5 bases respectively, with 16 bases between them. Germline CDR1 is DFQATT and CDR2 is SNEGSKA (reference sequence). The CDR3 is 15 amino acids. The CDR3 bases are TGCAGTGCTAGAGACTGGGGCAGGGGGGAGGAGACCCAGTACTTC. Translating it yields CSARDWGRGEETQYF.

The chain employs TRBV29-1 and TRBJ2-5; weak D call: TRBD1 (6 bases). Trimming took 2 bases from V and 4 from J, leaving 11 bases between them. The CDR3 loop spans 13 amino acids. Germline V gives CDR1 SQVTM, CDR2 ANQGSEA. The CDR3 loop is CSVETGQIETQYF. In nucleotides, the CDR3 is TGCAGCGTTGAAACAGGGCAGATAGAGACCCAGTACTTC.

V gene TRBV6-2 or TRBV6-3 combines with J gene TRBJ1-6, with D unclear. The germline V and J ends were trimmed by 2 bases and 3 bases, with 5 bases remaining between them. Germline CDR1 and CDR2: MNHEY and SVGEGT. CDR3 length: 14 residues. CDR3 DNA sequence: TGTGCCAGCAGTTACGGGGACTATAATTCACCCCTCCACTTT. It is translated as CASSYGDYNSPLHF.

This clonotype was observed a handful of times. This chain connects TRBV7-9 to TRBJ1-2; 7 bases agree with TRBD1. The germline gives CDR1 SEHNR, CDR2 FQNEAQ (reference sequence). Trimming took 5 bases from V and 1 from J; bases not matched to a gene: 4. The CDR3 is 14 amino acids. CDR3 DNA sequence: TGTGCCAGCAGCCGCGGACAGGATAACTATGGCTACACCTTC. It translates to CASSRGQDNYGYTF.

J is TRBJ1-5 and V is TRBV12-3 or TRBV12-4; no clear D. V lost 1 base and J 6 bases, leaving 13 bases between the germline ends. The CDR3 totals 15 residues. The CDR3 region is CASSLGYVGFQPQHF. The CDR3 DNA follows: TGTGCCAGCAGTTTAGGGTACGTGGGCTTTCAGCCCCAGCATTTT.

The chain recombines TRBV7-9 with TRBJ1-5; D remains ambiguous. Germline V lookup: CDR1 SEHNR, CDR2 FQNEAQ (reference sequence). This CDR3 region has 14 residues. Trimming removed 5 bases at V and 4 bases at J, with 12 bases between. CDR3: CASSLSEANQPQHF. The CDR3 nucleotides read TGTGCCAGCAGCCTCTCCGAAGCAAATCAGCCCCAGCATTTT.

This clonotype appeared many times. The chain carries TRBV7-9 and TRBJ2-7, with 8 bases identical to TRBD1. Unmatched junction bases numbered 18, after V lost 4 bases and J lost 4 bases. The CDR3 contains 18 residues. From germline, CDR1 is SEHNR and CDR2 FQNEAQ (reference sequence). The CDR3, as DNA: TGTGCCAGCAGCTCTGGGACAGGTCAAGGGGGCTCGACTTACGAGCAGTACGTC. It specifies CASSSGTGQGGSTYEQYV.

This chain links TRBV9 with TRBJ2-2; 7 nucleotides align to TRBD1. The CDR3 loop spans 15 amino acids. Germline-derived CDR1 and CDR2 are SGDLS and YYNGEE. The trim removed 0 bases at V and 6 bases at J, leaving 5 bases unmatched. CDR3 sequence (DNA): TGTGCCAGCAGCGTAGGCACAGGGGTGGCCGGGGAGCTGTTTTTT. Translated: CASSVGTGVAGELFF.

This clonotype appeared a single time. V is TRBV27 and J is TRBJ2-1; 8 bases match TRBD1. The V segment lost 8 bases and the J segment 2 bases; nucleotides outside the gene matches: 8. Germline CDR1 is MNHEY and CDR2 is SMNVEV (reference sequence). CDR3 size: 15 residues. The CDR3: CASATGTGPYNEQFF. CDR3 DNA sequence: TGTGCCAGCGCGACCGGGACAGGACCCTACAATGAGCAGTTCTTC.

The gene calls are TRBV27 and TRBJ2-7; no firm D call. The germline CDR1 and CDR2 sequences are MNHEY and SMNVEV (reference sequence). This CDR3 is 14 amino acids long. Trimming removed 2 bases at V and 3 bases at J, with 11 bases between. CDR3 sequence (DNA): TGTGCCAGCAGTTTAGGGTTGGGCATCTACGAGCAGTACGTC. It yields the protein CASSLGLGIYEQYV.

Concerning this clonotype: An end of the junction differs from the germline gene, which may be a read error. The chain has TRBV7-4 and TRBJ2-3; TRBD2 matches 7 bases. This CDR3 has 17 amino acids. Germline-derived CDR1 and CDR2 are SGHVT and SQSDAQ. CDR3 sequence: CTSSLVRDYPTTDTQYF. CDR3 DNA sequence: TGTACCAGCAGCTTAGTCCGGGACTACCCAACCACAGATACGCAGTATTTT.

The V and J genes are TRBV28 and TRBJ2-3; 10 nucleotides match TRBD2. There are 17 residues in the CDR3. J was trimmed by 3 bases and V by 0 bases; bases with no gene match: 6. The germline CDR1 and CDR2 sequences are MDHEN and SYDVKM. The CDR3 reads CASSLWSSGGVTDTQYF. In nucleotides, the CDR3 is TGTGCCAGCAGTTTATGGTCCAGCGGGGGGGTGACAGATACGCAGTATTTT.

This chain connects TRBV7-9 to TRBJ1-5; 7 nucleotides line up with TRBD1. V lost 5 bases, J lost 0 bases, and 10 bases stayed unmatched. The CDR3 sequence is 17 residues long. Germline V lookup: CDR1 SEHNR, CDR2 FQNEAQ (reference sequence). CDR3 loop: CASSPTDRDYSNQPQHF. The CDR3 DNA reads as TGTGCCAGCAGCCCAACTGACAGGGATTATAGCAATCAGCCCCAGCATTTT.

This clonotype was observed a handful of times. The CDR3 region is CAIRRVNNSPLHF. DNA for the CDR3: TGTGCCATCAGACGGGTGAATAATTCACCCCTCCACTTT. The gene calls are TRBV10-3 and TRBJ1-6, with D unclear. From germline, CDR1 is ENHRY and CDR2 SYGVKD. Trimming cost V 6 bases and J 5 bases, with 8 bases left between them. The CDR3 totals 13 residues.

This clonotype was seen many times. The chain combines TRBV7-8 with TRBJ2-1; D is ambiguous. With 5 bases removed from V and 0 bases from J, the gap between germline ends came to 11 bases. CDR3 length: 15 amino acids. Germline values: CDR1 SGHVS, CDR2 FQNEAQ. This CDR3 reads CASSAWKSSYNEQFF. CDR3 sequence (DNA): TGTGCCAGCAGCGCGTGGAAGAGCTCCTACAATGAGCAGTTCTTC.

This chain uses TRBV6-5 with TRBJ2-3, with unresolved D. The CDR3 contains 15 residues. Trimming shortened V by 6 bases and J by 1 base, and 14 bases separated the two germline ends. Germline loops: CDR1 MNHEY, CDR2 SVGAGI. The CDR3 coding sequence is TGTGCCAGCAGCCCCTTTTGGCAGCGCACAGATACGCAGTATTTT. As protein: CASSPFWQRTDTQYF.

Worth noting for this clonotype: A read error is possible here, since a much larger clone lies one base away. V gene TRBV7-2 combines with J gene TRBJ1-2, with D uncertain. In germline, CDR1 is SGHTA, CDR2 FQGNSA. CDR3 size: 14 residues. The CDR3: CVSSPSLANYGYTF. The DNA for the CDR3 is TGTGTCAGCAGCCCGTCACTAGCTAACTATGGCTACACCTTC.

In this sample, this clonotype turned up a few times. The chain links TRBV4-1 to TRBJ1-5; no clear D. CDR1 and CDR2 from the germline V gene are MGHRA and YSYEKL. This CDR3 is built from 16 residues. The V and J ends lost 0 bases and 1 base respectively, with 10 bases between them. The CDR3 region is CASSQEDGLSNQPQHF. CDR3 sequence (DNA): TGCGCCAGCAGCCAAGAAGACGGTCTCAGCAATCAGCCCCAGCATTTT.

This clonotype was seen more than once but under ten times. This chain links TRBV7-9 with TRBJ1-1; D unresolved. Trimming left V 6 bases short and J 4 bases short, with 21 bases between. The CDR3 is 16 amino acids. Germline assignment: CDR1 SEHNR and CDR2 FQNEAQ (reference sequence). The CDR3 coding sequence is TGTGCCAGCAGATTGGGGAGGGTGGCGGAGGGCACTGAAGCTTTCTTT. Translated, it gives CASRLGRVAEGTEAFF.

In this sample, this clonotype turned up a few times. The CDR3 protein is CASKLIAYPGPSSGANVLTF. As DNA, the CDR3 is TGTGCCAGCAAGCTTATCGCCTACCCGGGACCCAGCTCTGGGGCCAACGTCCTGACTTTC. The chain carries TRBV6-5 and TRBJ2-6, with D perhaps assigned TRBD1 or TRBD2 (5 bases each). V gave up 7 bases and J gave up 0 bases, with 25 bases separating them. The CDR3 runs 20 residues. Germline values: CDR1 MNHEY, CDR2 SVGAGI.

CDR3 loop: CASSLGASGIQETQYF. The CDR3 DNA reads as TGTGCCAGCAGCCTTGGGGCTAGCGGTATTCAAGAGACCCAGTACTTC. The chain joins TRBV6-5 to TRBJ2-5; 7 nucleotides match TRBD2. CDR1 is MNHEY, CDR2 SVGAGI, per germline. V lost 6 bases to trimming and J lost 2 bases; unmatched junction nucleotides: 12. This CDR3 has 16 amino acids.